This TCR beta chain emerged from a study of T cell responses to AZD1222 COVID-19 vaccine. In the study overall: Second-dose groups at about 4 or about 12 weeks were pooled. Study conclusions and caveats: Spike-specific TCR depth and breadth grew after two AZD1222 doses. Repertoires were collected only later (after the peak T cell response had occurred).

Comments on this clone: Its specificity is unknown.

CDR3 length: 15 amino acids. The V gene lost 5 bases and the J gene lost 2 bases, with 15 bases spanning the gap. From germline, CDR1 is MDHEN and CDR2 SYDVKM. TCRdb's table, derived via immunoSEQ multiplex PCR, lists solely in-frame clones and lacks some. Among 85,000 to 90,000 clones listed, approximately 86% were seen once. The V gene is TRBV28, the J gene TRBJ2-5; D is undetermined. This sequence originates from an adult in good health. The sequencing used peripheral blood, collected on day 0 of AZD1222 vaccination. Written as DNA, the CDR3 is TGTGCCAGCAGTCCTGCCCCGGCAGAACAAGAGACCCAGTACTTC. Encoded protein: CASSPAPAEQETQYF.